This TCR beta chain was observed in a study of graft-versus-host responses after intestinal transplantation. Study overall: The study gave all recipients anti-thymocyte globulin induction, then tacrolimus and steroids for roughly 3 years.

V was cut by 7 bases and J by 1 base, with 16 bases left in between. There are 15 residues in the CDR3. Germline V gives CDR1 SNHLY, CDR2 FYNNEI. Method: immunoSEQ multiplex PCR; TCRdb's copy keeps in-frame clones and lacks some. The sample lists roughly 15,000 clones; roughly two fifths were seen once. Plated together were around 200,000 CFSE-labeled responder cells and around 200,000 irradiated, violet-dye-labeled stimulator cells. Upon completion of the reaction, proliferating CFSE-low responders, both CD3+CD4+ and CD3+CD8+, were sorted. The chain is built from TRBV2 and TRBJ1-1; no definite D call. The sequences come from alloreactive CD8+ T cells from a mixed lymphocyte reaction culture, collected before intestinal transplant. As for subset: CFSE-low proliferating T cells sorted from roughly six-day pre-transplant mixed lymphocyte reaction (GvH or HvG direction). This sequence originates from a human patient who received an intestinal transplant. The CDR3: CASTPSYSKNTEAFF. The CDR3 nucleotides are TGTGCCAGCACCCCGTCGTACAGTAAGAACACTGAAGCTTTCTTT.